Following are 20 T cell receptor beta chains from one sample sequenced in a study of blood T cell repertoires in COVID-19. Profiling relied on immunoSEQ multiplex PCR, and the TCRdb table lists in-frame clones only, not all of them. The table shows 150,000 to 180,000 clones, with approximately 80% occurring only once. The sample was peripheral blood. These receptors were taken from a woman aged 55-70 years with COVID-19, enrolled during active disease.

This chain uses TRBV7-9 with TRBJ1-1; TRBD1 aligns across 8 bases. V lost 0 bases to trimming and J lost 5 bases; unmatched junction nucleotides: 2. Germline values: CDR1 SEHNR, CDR2 FQNEAQ (reference sequence). The CDR3 spans 14 residues. The CDR3 nucleotides read TGTGCCAGCAGCTTAGCCACAGGGGGAACTGAAGCTTTCTTT. Translation: CASSLATGGTEAFF. Looking up the rest from reference TRBV7-9 and TRBJ1-1 gives the full variable domain: DTGVSQNPRHKITKRGQNVTFRCDPISEHNRLYWYRQTLGQGPEFLTYFQNEAQLEKSRLLSDRFSAERPKGSFSTLEIQRTEQGDSAMYLCASSLATGGTEAFFGQGTRLTVV.

The genes are TRBV4-1 and TRBJ1-4, with D maybe TRBD1 (5 bases). There are 13 residues in the CDR3. The V end was cut by 1 base, the J end by 6 bases, with 6 bases between. CDR1 is MGHRA and CDR2 is YSYEKL in the germline V gene. Written as DNA, the CDR3 is TGCGCCAGCAGCCAAGGACAGTATGAAAAACTGTTTTTT. Amino acids: CASSQGQYEKLFF.

The chain has TRBV4-2 and TRBJ1-2; 8 bases match TRBD1. J lost 6 bases, V lost 0 bases, and 6 bases had no gene match. This CDR3 region has 15 residues. Germline CDR1 and CDR2: LGHNA and YNFKEQ. This CDR3 is CASSQDQPGGDGYTF. As DNA, the CDR3 is TGTGCCAGCAGCCAAGATCAGCCAGGGGGCGATGGCTACACCTTC.

The chain combines TRBV11-1 with TRBJ2-1; 9 bases are shared with TRBD1. The CDR3 is made up of 16 amino acids. With 1 base clipped from V and 5 bases from J, the junction kept 6 bases outside the gene matches. Germline V gene data show CDR1 as SGHAT and CDR2 as FQDESV (reference sequence). CDR3: CASSLGGTGRDNEQFF. In nucleotides, the CDR3 is TGTGCCAGCAGCTTAGGGGGGACAGGGAGGGACAATGAGCAGTTCTTC.

The gene calls are TRBV9 and TRBJ1-1; a weak D match, TRBD1 (6 bases). Trimming took 0 bases from V and 0 from J, leaving 12 bases between them. CDR1 and CDR2 (germline): SGDLS, YYNGEE. There are 16 residues in the CDR3. CDR3 DNA: TGTGCCAGCAGCGTAGGTTGGGGGGGCTTGAACACTGAAGCTTTCTTT. It is translated as CASSVGWGGLNTEAFF.

This sequence joins TRBV6-1 and TRBJ2-4, with 9 bases lining up with TRBD1. CDR3 size: 17 residues. Germline assignment: CDR1 MNHNS and CDR2 SASEGT. V trimming: 1 base; J trimming: 6 bases; junction bases outside the gene matches: 10. This CDR3 reads CASSEVGTGSLGNIQYF. CDR3 in DNA: TGTGCCAGCAGTGAAGTAGGGACAGGGTCCCTTGGAAACATTCAGTACTTC.

The chain links TRBV5-1 to TRBJ2-2, with D possibly being TRBD2 (5 bases). There are 15 residues in the CDR3. Per the germline V gene, CDR1 is SGHRS and CDR2 is YFSETQ. The ends were cut back, 7 bases at V and 10 bases at J, with 23 bases in the middle. CDR3 sequence: CASLRDGVLDTELFF. For the CDR3, the DNA is TGCGCCAGCCTCCGTGACGGGGTACTAGATACGGAGCTGTTTTTT.

This chain joins TRBV4-1 and TRBJ1-3, with 8 bases lining up with TRBD1. Germline CDR1 and CDR2: MGHRA and YSYEKL. V trimming: 6 bases; J trimming: 0 bases; junction bases outside the gene matches: 10. The CDR3 is 17 amino acids. CDR3 coding DNA: TGCGCCAGCAGTTTCCTGGGACAGGCAACCTCTGGAAACACCATATATTTT. Amino acid sequence: CASSFLGQATSGNTIYF.

The rearrangement uses TRBV14 and TRBJ2-2; D ambiguous. The germline CDR1 and CDR2 sequences are SGHDN and FVKESK. Trimming removed 2 bases at V and 0 bases at J, with 4 bases between. This CDR3 comprises 14 residues. Here the CDR3 reads CASSQFTNTGELFF. The DNA for the CDR3 is TGTGCCAGCAGCCAATTCACGAACACCGGGGAGCTGTTTTTT. The full variable domain, rest sourced from reference TRBV14 and TRBJ2-2, is EAGVTQFPSHSVIEKGQTVTLRCDPISGHDNLYWYRRVMGKEIKFLLHFVKESKQDESGMPNNRFLAERTGGTYSTLKVQPAELEDSGVYFCASSQFTNTGELFFGEGSRLTVL.

This sequence joins TRBV10-3 and TRBJ1-2, with a possible D match to TRBD1 (5 bases). Trimming cost V 7 bases and J 1 base, with 13 bases left between them. The germline gives CDR1 ENHRY, CDR2 SYGVKD. The CDR3 loop spans 14 amino acids. The CDR3 DNA reads TGTGCCATCAAGGGGCCAAACCTTAACTATGGCTACACCTTC. It is translated as CAIKGPNLNYGYTF.

The chain uses TRBV5-1 and TRBJ1-4; 9 bases line up with TRBD1. Germline CDR1 and CDR2: SGHRS and YFSETQ. The CDR3 runs to 14 residues. With 4 bases clipped from V and 6 bases from J, the junction kept 4 bases outside the gene matches. The CDR3 DNA sequence: TGCGCCAGCAGCAACAGGGGGCGCGATGAAAAACTGTTTTTT. This encodes CASSNRGRDEKLFF.

This rearrangement joins TRBV6-5 to TRBJ2-1; 9 bases map to TRBD1. Germline CDR1 reads MNHEY; CDR2 reads SVGAGI. Trimming at V came to 7 bases and at J to 6 bases, leaving 10 bases not matched to a gene. The CDR3 sequence is 15 residues long. The CDR3 coding sequence is TGTGCCAGCATCACCGGGACAGGGCTGTCCAATGAGCAGTTCTTC. The encoded protein is CASITGTGLSNEQFF.

The chain recombines TRBV12-3 or TRBV12-4 with TRBJ1-2; D might be TRBD1 (6 bases). Deletions cut 3 bases from V and 2 bases from J, with 7 bases between. This CDR3 has 13 amino acids. The CDR3 DNA sequence: TGTGCCAGCAGTTTCAGGGGAAACTATGGCTACACCTTC. It is translated as CASSFRGNYGYTF.

The V and J genes are TRBV6-1 and TRBJ2-1, with TRBD2 matching over 13 bases. The J segment lost 5 bases and the V segment lost 1 base, leaving 8 bases of the junction unmatched. The germline gives CDR1 MNHNS, CDR2 SASEGT. The CDR3 totals 18 residues. The CDR3 spells CASSEETGLAGRHNEQFF. CDR3 nucleotide sequence: TGTGCCAGCAGTGAAGAAACGGGACTAGCGGGAAGGCACAATGAGCAGTTCTTC.

This chain connects TRBV5-6 to TRBJ2-7, with 11 bases aligning to TRBD1. The CDR3 consists of 14 residues. CDR1 and CDR2 from the germline V gene are SGHDT and YYEEEE. The junction had 1 base not matched to a gene; V was cut back by 2 bases and J by 3 bases. CDR3 in DNA: TGTGCCAGCAGCTTCGGGACAGGGGGCTACGAGCAGTACTTC. Its protein is CASSFGTGGYEQYF.

A single count supports this clone. The V call is TRBV2, the J call TRBJ1-2; 7 nucleotides align to TRBD1. V was clipped by 6 bases and J by 0 bases; unmatched bases: 7. From germline, CDR1 is SNHLY and CDR2 FYNNEI. This CDR3 has 15 residues. CDR3 bases: TGTGCCAGCAGGACTGGGACAGTTTCTAACTATGGCTACACCTTC. Amino acid sequence: CASRTGTVSNYGYTF.

This rearrangement joins TRBV4-1 to TRBJ1-1; 8 bases line up with TRBD1. The CDR3 covers 14 residues. CDR1 MGHRA and CDR2 YSYEKL come from the germline V gene. Trimming cost V 4 bases and J 4 bases; bases outside gene matches: 5. CDR3 nucleotide sequence: TGCGCCAGCAGCCGAGAACAGGGGGGCACTGAAGCTTTCTTT. Protein product: CASSREQGGTEAFF.

The V call is TRBV5-1, the J call TRBJ2-2; D is perhaps TRBD2 (5 bases). The germline CDR1 and CDR2 sequences are SGHRS and YFSETQ. Trimming shortened V by 9 bases and J by 2 bases, and 14 bases separated the two germline ends. The CDR3 spans 14 residues. The CDR3 DNA reads TGCGCCACCAACCGAGGGAGTAACACCGGGGAGCTGTTTTTT. Its translation: CATNRGSNTGELFF.

The chain couples TRBV18 to TRBJ1-4; no clear D. V shed 6 bases and J shed 3 bases, with 8 bases lying between them. From germline, CDR1 is KGHSH and CDR2 LQKENI. The CDR3 has 13 amino acids. Written as DNA, the CDR3 is TGTGCCAGCTCTGGGCAGCCTAATGAAAAACTGTTTTTT. Its protein is CASSGQPNEKLFF. The variable domain in full, with the rest retrieved from reference TRBV18 and TRBJ1-4, is NAGVMQNPRHLVRRRGQEARLRCSPMKGHSHVYWYRQLPEEGLKFMVYLQKENIIDESGMPKERFSAEFPKEGPSILRIQQVVRGDSAAYFCASSGQPNEKLFFGSGTQLSVL.

This clone was detected many times. The rearrangement links TRBV9 to TRBJ1-6, with D unclear. V lost 0 bases, J lost 6 bases, and 7 bases lay in between. The CDR3 has 14 residues. The germline V gene encodes CDR1 SGDLS and CDR2 YYNGEE. CDR3 DNA sequence: TGTGCCAGCAGCGTAGACGAGGGTAATTCACCCCTCCACTTT. Translating gives CASSVDEGNSPLHF. Looking up the rest from reference TRBV9 and TRBJ1-6 gives the full variable domain: DSGVTQTPKHLITATGQRVTLRCSPRSGDLSVYWYQQSLDQGLQFLIQYYNGEERAKGNILERFSAQQFPDLHSELNLSSLELGDSALYFCASSVDEGNSPLHFGNGTRLTVT.